This T cell receptor beta chain is drawn from a study of blood T cell repertoires in COVID-19. Study context: Samples representing acute and convalescent COVID-19 were sourced from the United States, Italy and Spain. The analysed material was cDNA or gDNA that came from T cells, B-cell-depleted T cells, or PBMCs.

Individuals drawn from under 30 US areas were about 18 to 90 years old. The germline V gene has CDR1 SGHRS and CDR2 YFSETQ. This CDR3 contains 14 residues. V lost 3 bases, J lost 4 bases, and 10 bases lay in between. Per the authors' pipeline: Reference gene primer amplification in the assay estimated nucleated cell counts. TCRdb's copy holds only in-frame clones and misses some; the assay was immunoSEQ multiplex PCR. V, J and clone size reflect that table, while D and trimming were determined from the DNA. Of a few hundred thousand clones listed, around 91% are singletons. V usage is TRBV5-1 and J usage is TRBJ2-2; tentative D call: TRBD1 (5 bases). What was sequenced was PBMCs or T cells enriched from blood (not recorded which). The receptor was derived from a woman aged 35 to 49 who had recovered from COVID-19. CDR3 loop: CASSYQGATGELFF. The CDR3, as DNA: TGCGCCAGCAGCTATCAGGGCGCCACCGGGGAGCTGTTTTTT.